The clone carrying this T cell receptor beta chain was seen a handful of times. The data were taken from a study of CD8 T cells in Susac syndrome. With random hexamers, roughly 0.5 to 1 ug RNA was reverse transcribed. The CDR3 of TCR beta was amplified by immunoSEQ multiplex PCR across 54 Vbeta and 13 Jbeta. One entry per CDR3 protein results from TCRdb running MiXCR on the immunoSEQ multiplex PCR reads. There are a few hundred thousand distinct CDR3 sequences in the sample; 95% occur only once, and 0.082% lies in the top ten. CDR3 length equals 14 residues. The ends were cut back, 3 bases at V and 8 bases at J, with 14 bases in the middle. The germline V gene has CDR1 GTSNPN and CDR2 SVGIG (reference sequence). Control patients had untreated stable or active relapsing-remitting multiple sclerosis by revised McDonald criteria. Negative isolation was applied to CD8+ and CD4+ T cells, and FACS enrichment was applied to TEMRA cells.

The genes are TRBV30 and TRBJ1-6, with D perhaps TRBD1 (5 bases). The specimen was CD4+ T cells from PBMCs. This TCR was sampled from a human donor with multiple sclerosis. In nucleotides, the CDR3 is TGTGCCTGGAGCCTTAGAGGGGAGGATTCACCCCTCCACTTT. Protein product: CAWSLRGEDSPLHF.